Detailed here is one T cell receptor beta chain. Method: immunoSEQ multiplex PCR; TCRdb's copy keeps in-frame clones and lacks some. The table includes 90,000 or so clones, 90% detected once. The Seattle site enrolled patients during active infection and followed them longitudinally. This sample was taken from a study of blood T cell repertoires in COVID-19. Germline CDR1 SQVTM, CDR2 ANQGSEA. The CDR3 is 14 amino acids. With 4 bases clipped from V and 2 bases from J, the junction kept 8 bases outside the gene matches. Sequencing was carried out using peripheral blood. This rearrangement joins TRBV29-1 to TRBJ2-7; the match to TRBD2 covers 7 bases. This sequence was found in a young man with COVID-19, enrolled during active disease. The CDR3 reads CSVGPASGTYEQYF. The CDR3 nucleotides read TGCAGCGTTGGGCCGGCTAGCGGAACCTACGAGCAGTACTTC.